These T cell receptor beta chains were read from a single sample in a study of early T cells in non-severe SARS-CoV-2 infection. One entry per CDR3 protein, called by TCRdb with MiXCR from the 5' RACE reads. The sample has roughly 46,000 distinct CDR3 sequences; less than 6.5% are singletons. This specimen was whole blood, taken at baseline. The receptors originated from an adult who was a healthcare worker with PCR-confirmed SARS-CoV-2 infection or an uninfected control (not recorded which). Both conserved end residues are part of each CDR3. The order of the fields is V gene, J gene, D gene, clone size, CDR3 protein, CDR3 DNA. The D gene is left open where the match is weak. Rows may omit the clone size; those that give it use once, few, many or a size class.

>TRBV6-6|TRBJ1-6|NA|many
CASSYRDVGSPLHF
TGTGCCAGCAGTTACAGGGACGTCGGTTCACCCCTCCACTTT
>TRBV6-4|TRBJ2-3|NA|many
CASSEGAGPGTDTQYF
TGTGCCAGCAGTGAAGGCGCGGGGCCGGGCACAGATACGCAGTATTTT
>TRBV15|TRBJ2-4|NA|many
CATSRVWPPENIQYF
TGTGCCACCAGCAGAGTATGGCCTCCGGAGAACATTCAGTACTTC
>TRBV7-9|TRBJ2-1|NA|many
CASSLAGTDNEQFF
TGTGCCAGCAGCTTAGCGGGAACCGACAATGAGCAGTTCTTC
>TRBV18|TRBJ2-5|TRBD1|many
CASSPFDRVSIQETQYF
TGTGCCAGCTCACCGTTCGACAGGGTGTCGATCCAAGAGACCCAGTACTTC
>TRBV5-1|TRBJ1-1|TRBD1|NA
CASSLTGQLNTEAFF
TGCGCCAGCAGCTTGACGGGACAGCTGAACACTGAAGCTTTCTTT
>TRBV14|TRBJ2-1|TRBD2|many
CASSPSLAGGRNEQFF
TGTGCCAGCAGCCCGAGTTTAGCGGGAGGACGCAATGAGCAGTTCTTC
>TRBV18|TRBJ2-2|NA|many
CASSSTGQGDTGELFF
TGTGCCAGCTCGAGTACGGGACAAGGAGACACCGGGGAGCTGTTTTTT
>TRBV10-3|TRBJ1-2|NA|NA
CAISDQNYGYTF
TGTGCCATCAGTGATCAGAACTATGGCTACACCTTC
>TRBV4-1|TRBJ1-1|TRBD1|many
CASSQDGTGWSEAFF
TGCGCCAGCAGCCAAGATGGGACAGGGTGGTCTGAAGCTTTCTTT
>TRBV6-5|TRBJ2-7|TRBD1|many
CASSYTQTGDYEQYF
TGTGCCAGCAGTTACACGCAAACAGGGGACTACGAGCAGTACTTC
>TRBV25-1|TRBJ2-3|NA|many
CASSEAGTDTQYF
TGTGCCAGCAGTGAGGCAGGGACAGATACGCAGTATTTT
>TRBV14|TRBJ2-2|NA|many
CASSPQGFTGELFF
TGTGCCAGCAGCCCCCAGGGTTTCACCGGGGAGCTGTTTTTT
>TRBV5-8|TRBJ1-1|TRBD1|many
CASSQEWDREAFF
TGTGCCAGCAGCCAAGAGTGGGACAGAGAAGCTTTCTTT
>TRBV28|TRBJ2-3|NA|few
CASSLVGSSTDTQYF
TGTGCCAGCAGTTTAGTCGGGAGTAGCACAGATACGCAGTATTTT
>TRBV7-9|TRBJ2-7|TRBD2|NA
CASSLLAGGTYEQYF
TGTGCCAGCAGCTTATTAGCGGGAGGGACCTACGAGCAGTACTTC
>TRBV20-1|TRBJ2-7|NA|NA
CSALNTYEQYF
TGCAGTGCTCTTAATACTTACGAGCAGTACTTC
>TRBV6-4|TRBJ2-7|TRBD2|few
CASSDSGTSYPEQYF
TGTGCCAGCAGTGACTCGGGGACTAGCTATCCAGAGCAGTACTTC
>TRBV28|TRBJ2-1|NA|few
CASSFSTREQFF
TGTGCCAGCAGTTTTAGTACGCGGGAGCAGTTCTTC
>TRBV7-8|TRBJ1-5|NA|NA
CASSLAQGSNQPQHF
TGTGCCAGCAGCTTAGCCCAGGGGAGCAATCAGCCCCAGCATTTT
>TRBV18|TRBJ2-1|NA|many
CASSPPTDYNEQFF
TGTGCCAGCTCACCGCCTACAGATTACAATGAGCAGTTCTTC
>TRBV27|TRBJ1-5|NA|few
CASMVSGVGNQPQHF
TGTGCCAGCATGGTGTCCGGGGTGGGCAATCAGCCCCAGCATTTT
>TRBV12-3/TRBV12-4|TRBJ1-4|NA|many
CASSLGGSDEKLFF
TGTGCCAGCAGTTTAGGGGGTTCCGATGAAAAACTGTTTTTT
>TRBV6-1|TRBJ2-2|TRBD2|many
CASSDRGLAETGELFF
TGTGCCAGCAGTGACCGGGGACTAGCGGAAACCGGGGAGCTGTTTTTT
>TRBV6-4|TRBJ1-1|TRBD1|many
CASRPGDRVLKAFF
TGTGCCAGCAGACCCGGAGACAGGGTTCTGAAAGCTTTCTTT
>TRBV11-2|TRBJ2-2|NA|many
CASSLDYRGLGELFF
TGTGCCAGCAGCTTAGATTACCGCGGGCTCGGGGAGCTGTTTTTT
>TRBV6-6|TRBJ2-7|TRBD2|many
CASSPGGGEQYF
TGTGCCAGCAGCCCGGGGGGAGGCGAGCAGTACTTC
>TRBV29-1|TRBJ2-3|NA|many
CSVVFLRLGTDTQYF
TGCAGCGTTGTTTTCCTTCGTCTAGGCACAGATACGCAGTATTTT
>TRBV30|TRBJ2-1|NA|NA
CAWTSWVAESYNEQFF
TGTGCCTGGACTTCCTGGGTAGCGGAATCCTACAATGAGCAGTTCTTC
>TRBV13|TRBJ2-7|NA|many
CASERSRDISYEQYF
TGTGCCAGCGAAAGATCTCGGGACATCTCCTACGAGCAGTACTTC
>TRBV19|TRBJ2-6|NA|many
CAIGNSGANVLTF
TGTGCCATCGGAAACTCTGGGGCCAACGTCCTGACTTTC
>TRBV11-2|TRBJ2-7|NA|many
CASSLARDTFYEQYF
TGTGCCAGCAGCTTAGCCCGAGATACGTTCTACGAGCAGTACTTC
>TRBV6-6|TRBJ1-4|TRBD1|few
CASSYGQGAEKLFF
TGTGCCAGCAGTTATGGACAGGGGGCTGAAAAACTGTTTTTT
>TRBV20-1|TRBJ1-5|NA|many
CSARMGPQPQHF
TGCAGTGCTAGAATGGGACCCCAGCCCCAGCATTTT
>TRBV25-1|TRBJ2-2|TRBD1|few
CASSGQGLNTGELFF
TGTGCCAGCAGTGGACAGGGGCTGAACACCGGGGAGCTGTTTTTT
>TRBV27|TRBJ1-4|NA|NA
CASSLFWTAHNEKLFF
TGTGCCAGCAGTTTATTTTGGACAGCCCATAATGAAAAACTGTTTTTT
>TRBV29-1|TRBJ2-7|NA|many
CSVRENKDEQYF
TGCAGCGTCCGGGAGAATAAGGACGAGCAGTACTTC
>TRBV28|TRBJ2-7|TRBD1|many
CASSLHGDRAYEQYF
TGTGCCAGCAGTCTCCACGGGGACAGGGCCTACGAGCAGTACTTC
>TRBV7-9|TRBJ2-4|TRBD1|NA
CASSSPRQGKNIQYF
TGTGCCAGCAGCTCCCCTCGACAGGGTAAAAACATTCAGTACTTC
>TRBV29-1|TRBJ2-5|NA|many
CSVQKGVGPETQYF
TGCAGCGTTCAAAAGGGGGTAGGGCCCGAGACCCAGTACTTC
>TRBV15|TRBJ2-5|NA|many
CATSPSYAGVETQYF
TGTGCCACCAGCCCCTCTTATGCAGGGGTAGAGACCCAGTACTTC
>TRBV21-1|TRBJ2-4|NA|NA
CASSKGHSGGEKNIQYF
TGTGCCAGCAGCAAAGGGCATAGCGGAGGTGAAAAAAACATTCAGTACTTC
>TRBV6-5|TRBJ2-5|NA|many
CASSTGTLQETQYF
TGTGCCAGCAGTACCGGGACCCTTCAAGAGACCCAGTACTTC
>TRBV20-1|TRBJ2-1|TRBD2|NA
CSARGVAGAGNEQFF
TGCAGTGCTAGAGGCGTAGCGGGAGCGGGCAATGAGCAGTTCTTC
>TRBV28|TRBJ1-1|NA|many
CASRPGRQNTEAFF
TGTGCCAGCAGACCAGGACGGCAGAACACTGAAGCTTTCTTT
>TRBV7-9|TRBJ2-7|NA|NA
CASSTHSYEQYF
TGTGCCAGCAGTACTCACTCCTACGAGCAGTACTTC
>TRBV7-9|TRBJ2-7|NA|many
CASSSGRNLKPYEQYF
TGTGCCAGCAGCTCCGGGAGAAACCTTAAACCTTACGAGCAGTACTTC
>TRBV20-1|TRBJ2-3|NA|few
CSARESRSGTDTQYF
TGCAGTGCTAGAGAATCCCGCAGCGGGACAGATACGCAGTATTTT